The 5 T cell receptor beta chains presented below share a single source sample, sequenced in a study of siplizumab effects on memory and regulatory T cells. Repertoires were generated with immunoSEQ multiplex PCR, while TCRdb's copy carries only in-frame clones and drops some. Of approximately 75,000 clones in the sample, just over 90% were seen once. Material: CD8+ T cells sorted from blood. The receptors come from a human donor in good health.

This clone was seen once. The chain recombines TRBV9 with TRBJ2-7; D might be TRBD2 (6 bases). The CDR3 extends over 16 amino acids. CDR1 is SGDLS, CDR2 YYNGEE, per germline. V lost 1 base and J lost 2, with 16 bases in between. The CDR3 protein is CASSVLSSGSTYEQYF. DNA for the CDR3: TGTGCCAGCAGCGTATTATCCAGCGGGTCGACCTACGAGCAGTACTTC.

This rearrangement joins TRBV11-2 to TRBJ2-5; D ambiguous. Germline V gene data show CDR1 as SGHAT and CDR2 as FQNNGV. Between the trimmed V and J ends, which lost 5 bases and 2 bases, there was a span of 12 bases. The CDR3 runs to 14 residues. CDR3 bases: TGTGCCAGCAGCACCAAGACTCTTCAAGAGACCCAGTACTTC. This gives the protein CASSTKTLQETQYF.

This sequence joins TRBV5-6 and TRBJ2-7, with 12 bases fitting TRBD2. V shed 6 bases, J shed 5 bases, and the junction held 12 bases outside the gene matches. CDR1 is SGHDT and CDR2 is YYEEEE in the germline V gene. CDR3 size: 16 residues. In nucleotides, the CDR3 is TGTGCCAGCACCAGTGGACTAGCGGGGCTAAAAGACGAGCAGTACTTC. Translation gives CASTSGLAGLKDEQYF.

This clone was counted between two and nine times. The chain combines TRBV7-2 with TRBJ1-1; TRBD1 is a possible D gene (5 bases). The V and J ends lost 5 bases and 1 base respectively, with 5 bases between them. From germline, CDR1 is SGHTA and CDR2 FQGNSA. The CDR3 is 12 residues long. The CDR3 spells CASSGQNTEAFF. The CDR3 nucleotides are TGTGCCAGCAGCGGACAGAACACTGAAGCTTTCTTT.

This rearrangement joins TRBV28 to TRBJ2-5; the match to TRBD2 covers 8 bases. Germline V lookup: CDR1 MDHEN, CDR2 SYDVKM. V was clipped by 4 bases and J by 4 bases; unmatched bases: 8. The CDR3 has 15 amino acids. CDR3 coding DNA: TGTGCCAGCAGTTCCCCTTTCGGGGGGGCAGAGACCCAGTACTTC. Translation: CASSSPFGGAETQYF.